The clone carrying this T cell receptor beta chain was seen ten or more times. Unique molecular identifiers were incorporated when the TCRbeta library was constructed. TCRdb fed the PCR reads into MiXCR, producing one record per CDR3 protein. The sample yields 440,000 or so distinct CDR3 sequences, roughly 43% seen once. These data originate in a study of T-cell reconstitution after alpha-beta-depleted transplantation in children. This CDR3 is built from 14 residues. V was pared by 5 bases and J by 3 bases, with 11 bases between. This clonotype was obtained from a girl aged 2-9 years with aplastic anemia, due to receive a stem cell transplant. Sample: PBMCs, taken before TCRalphabeta/CD19-depleted stem cell transplant. The V gene is TRBV12-3 or TRBV12-4, the J gene TRBJ1-3; D is undetermined. Written as DNA, the CDR3 is TGTGCCAGCAGTGAAGCTCGTATTGGAAACACCATATATTTT. This sequence encodes CASSEARIGNTIYF.